A selection of T cell receptor beta chains follows, all from one sample in a study of blood T cell repertoires in COVID-19. TCRdb's copy holds only in-frame clones and misses some; the assay was immunoSEQ multiplex PCR. The sample has 150,000 to 200,000 clones, 88% seen once. What was sequenced was peripheral blood. Source of these receptors: a human donor in a cohort sampled during active COVID-19. Both conserved end residues are part of each CDR3. A D gene is named only where the DNA matches it firmly.

v_gene,d_gene,j_gene,CDR3aa
TRBV2,.,TRBJ2-3,CASKAERQSTDTQYF
TRBV14,.,TRBJ1-3,CASSQLAGGNTIYF
TRBV19,TRBD1,TRBJ1-2,CASTTRTGATNYGYTF
TRBV24-1,.,TRBJ2-1,CATSDSNNEQFF
TRBV7-2,TRBD2,TRBJ2-1,CASSLDGLAENEQFF
TRBV7-9,.,TRBJ2-1,CASSDRLEGYNEQFF
TRBV11-2,TRBD2,TRBJ2-1,CASRPLTSGGAAEQFF
TRBV21-1,.,TRBJ2-7,CASSTRVESEQYF
TRBV7-2,TRBD2,TRBJ2-1,CASSISGGAYEQFF
TRBV7-9,.,TRBJ1-3,CASSQEGNTIYF
TRBV20-1,TRBD2,TRBJ2-7,CSAGGVGGVYF
TRBV5-8,.,TRBJ2-3,CASSLGAGLKDTQYF
TRBV5-1,.,TRBJ2-1,CASSPAQPGNNEQFF
TRBV24-1,TRBD1,TRBJ1-2,CATSQPGTGGYGYTF
TRBV6-5,TRBD2,TRBJ2-1,CASRRTSGTYNEQFF
TRBV6-4,.,TRBJ1-5,CASSPEGGSQPQHF
TRBV7-9,.,TRBJ2-5,CASSFSGIGETQYF
TRBV2,.,TRBJ1-5,CAAGGADSNQPQHF
TRBV6-2/TRBV6-3,TRBD2,TRBJ2-1,CASSYGGSPGWEQFF
TRBV18,.,TRBJ2-5,CASSPSTQETQYF
TRBV9,TRBD2,TRBJ2-7,CASSRETSGSYEQYF
TRBV7-8,TRBD1,TRBJ2-7,CASSLVEFSGGNEQYF
TRBV5-1,.,TRBJ2-1,CASSLGLASEQFF
TRBV7-2,.,TRBJ1-1,CASSHGGREFTEAFF
TRBV11-2,TRBD1,TRBJ1-1,CASSGPGTGGTEAFF
TRBV4-2,TRBD1,TRBJ1-6,CASSQGTGNSPLHF
TRBV19,.,TRBJ1-6,CASREGTSNSPLHF
TRBV24-1,TRBD1,TRBJ1-5,CATSDSRGQEVGQPQHF
TRBV2,.,TRBJ1-5,CASSNYFGGLYNQPQHF
TRBV4-1,.,TRBJ1-1,CASSQRQLTNTEAFF
TRBV18,TRBD1,TRBJ1-2,CASSPRQGGYTF
TRBV3-1/TRBV3-2,TRBD1,TRBJ1-5,CASRRGRRSNQPQHF
TRBV5-4,.,TRBJ1-2,CASSHKREVGYGYTF
TRBV14,.,TRBJ2-3,CASSQGLYTDTQYF
TRBV4-3,.,TRBJ1-4,CASSQGWQANEKLFF
TRBV7-2,TRBD1,TRBJ2-1,CASSVQGQRQFF
TRBV21-1,.,TRBJ2-5,CASSKMRGPGETQYF
TRBV18,TRBD1,TRBJ1-2,CASSPLGQGDYGYTF
TRBV6-4,TRBD2,TRBJ2-7,CASSDIPLLAGVTYEQYF
TRBV9,.,TRBJ2-1,CASSVGQVNEQFF
TRBV11-2,TRBD2,TRBJ2-1,CASSLGLAFNEQFF